This T cell receptor (beta chain) was recorded in a study of T cells expressing NK-cell markers. TCRdb reprocessed the 5' RACE reads and reports one entry per CDR3 protein, with no DNA. This table lists fewer than 550,000 distinct CDR3 sequences. CDR1 is SGHKS and CDR2 is YYEKEE in the germline V gene (reference sequence). The CDR3 loop spans 15 amino acids. The clonotype was recovered from a woman aged 45-60 years in good health. The specimen was blood T cells: a sorted CD56 or NKG2C T cell subset, CD4+ or CD8+ T cells, or bulk PBMC T cells (not recorded which). This rearrangement joins TRBV5-5 to TRBJ2-2. The CDR3 here is CASSVTDLNTGELFF.